The entry below describes one T cell receptor (beta chain). Antigen specificity is unknown. The CDR3 is 15 amino acids. CDR1 is SGHVS and CDR2 is FNYEAQ in the germline V gene. Trimming pared 5 bases from V and 4 bases from J, leaving 17 bases between. Random hexamers primed reverse transcription of about 0.5 to 1 ug RNA. The CDR3 of TCR beta was amplified by immunoSEQ multiplex PCR across 54 Vbeta and 13 Jbeta. TCRdb re-called the immunoSEQ multiplex PCR reads with MiXCR, one entry per CDR3 protein. The data show hundreds of thousands of distinct CDR3 sequences, over 90% seen once. The data stem from a study of CD8 T cells in Susac syndrome. Study as a whole: Among the Susac syndrome patients sequenced, five or six had active disease and about eight were in remission. Patients with Susac syndrome were therapy-naive, on corticosteroids, or on intravenous immunoglobulin alone at blood draw. Findings and caveats of the study: By the study's own acknowledgment, its TCR sequencing and HLA analysis included relatively few individuals.

This chain joins TRBV7-6 and TRBJ2-5; the D call may be TRBD1 or TRBD2 (5 bases each). This receptor was identified in a human donor with Susac syndrome. Material: CD4+ T cells from PBMCs. The CDR3 is CASSTEGRRGETQYF. CDR3 nucleotides: TGTGCCAGCAGCACCGAGGGCCGAAGGGGAGAGACCCAGTACTTC.